This T cell receptor beta chain was identified during a study of human T cells and chemical hapten exposure. Across the whole study: Chiefly women, the patients showed alopecia areata, totalis or universalis. Slight differences in pooled library volume were the main source of varying TCR yields across samples.

V gave up 1 base and J gave up 7 bases; unmatched junction bases: 4. The CDR3 is made up of 13 amino acids. Germline CDR1 and CDR2: SGHNT and YENEEA. Ten or more counts support this clonotype. No antigen is known for it. Study-wide results and limits: The study found expanded TCRs formed significantly more large CDR3 similarity clusters than controls. It should be noted that donors had alopecia, so their immune response may differ from healthy people's.

TCRdb recomputed calls from the RACE reads with MiXCR, one row per CDR3 protein. The table includes tens of thousands of distinct CDR3 sequences, around 7% detected once. Described time point: patch test 2, 6 weeks after DPC sensitization. Stated treatment: therapeutic diphenylcyclopropenone sensitization with weekly scalp DPC. The sample consisted of whole blood, taken in connection with sensitization to the hapten diphenylcyclopropenone (DPC). This chain links TRBV11-3 with TRBJ2-7; 7 nucleotides line up with TRBD2. The source of this sequence is a woman in her twenties or thirties with alopecia areata. Some clones in this sample may be carry-over from other donors' samples. The CDR3 nucleotides read TGTGCCAGCAGCTTAGGATACGGGGGGGAGCAGTACTTC. Its protein product is CASSLGYGGEQYF.